This TCR beta chain was recovered during a study of shared clonotypes between healthy human individuals. In the study overall: There were three CD4 naive, three CD4 memory, two CD8 naive and one CD8 memory plates per donor.

Clones were read by immunoSEQ multiplex PCR, and TCRdb kept only the in-frame ones, dropping some. The sample holds about 2.3 million clones; more than 80% are singletons and the top ten take 0.3% to 0.4%. Concerning this clone: Its antigen is not known.

Germline V gene sequence: CDR1 LNHDA, CDR2 SQIVND (reference sequence). The CDR3 is made up of 13 amino acids. V gave up 10 bases and J gave up 0 bases, with 12 bases separating them. Whole-study findings and limits: Naive CD4 clonotype sharing across a few donors was 4.5% to 6%.

Every donor was a Caucasian adult from Nashville, Tennessee. Splitting the CD4+ cells yielded a CD45RA+ naive subset and a CD45RA-negative memory subset. The TCR originated in a young man in good health. Some clones in this sample may be carry-over from other donors' samples. This sequence joins TRBV19 and TRBJ1-1; D call uncertain. Specimen: naive CD4+ T cells from PBMCs. Subset reported: CD45RA+ positively selected. CDR3 in DNA: TGTGCCATCTCCGAGACCTTGAACACTGAAGCTTTCTTT. Translation: CAISETLNTEAFF.